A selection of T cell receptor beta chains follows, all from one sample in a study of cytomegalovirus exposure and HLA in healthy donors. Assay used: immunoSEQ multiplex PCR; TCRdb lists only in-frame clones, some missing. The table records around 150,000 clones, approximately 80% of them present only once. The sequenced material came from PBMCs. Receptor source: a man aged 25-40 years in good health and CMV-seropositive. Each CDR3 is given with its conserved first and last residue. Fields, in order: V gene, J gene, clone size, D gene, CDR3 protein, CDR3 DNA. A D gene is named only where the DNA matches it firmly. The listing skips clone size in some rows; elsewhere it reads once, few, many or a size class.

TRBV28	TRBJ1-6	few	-	CASSNLAGESPLHF	TGTGCCAGCAGTAATCTAGCAGGGGAATCACCCCTCCACTTT
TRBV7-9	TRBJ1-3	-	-	CASSLGPGSGNTIYF	TGTGCCAGCAGCTTAGGCCCGGGTTCAGGAAACACCATATATTTT
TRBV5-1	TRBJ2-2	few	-	CASSLGQNTGELFF	TGCGCCAGCAGCTTGGGTCAGAACACCGGGGAGCTGTTTTTT
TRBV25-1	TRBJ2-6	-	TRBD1	CASSESRTGGSGANVLTF	TGTGCCAGCAGTGAATCCCGGACAGGGGGCTCTGGGGCCAACGTCCTGACTTTC
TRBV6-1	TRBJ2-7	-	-	CASSVNYEQYF	TGTGCCAGCAGTGTCAACTACGAGCAGTACTTC
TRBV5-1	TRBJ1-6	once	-	CASSLAGTSNSPLHF	TGCGCCAGCAGCTTGGCCGGGACAAGCAATTCACCCCTCCACTTT
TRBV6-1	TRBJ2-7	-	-	CASRTIGGEQYF	TGTGCCAGCAGAACGATTGGAGGGGAGCAGTACTTC
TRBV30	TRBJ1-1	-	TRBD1	CAWSPFGQVEAFF	TGTGCCTGGAGTCCCTTCGGACAGGTGGAAGCTTTCTTT
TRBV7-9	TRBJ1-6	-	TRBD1	CASSLGAGGNNSPLHF	TGTGCCAGCAGCTTGGGGGCAGGGGGGAATAATTCACCCCTCCACTTT
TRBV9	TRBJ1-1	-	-	CASSVNRQNTEAFF	TGTGCCAGCAGCGTAAACAGGCAGAACACTGAAGCTTTCTTT
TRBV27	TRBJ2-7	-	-	CASSFQVSYEQYF	TGTGCCAGCAGTTTCCAGGTCTCCTACGAGCAGTACTTC
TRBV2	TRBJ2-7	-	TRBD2	CASSDWLAGTSYEQYF	TGTGCCAGCAGTGATTGGTTAGCGGGGACATCCTACGAGCAGTACTTC
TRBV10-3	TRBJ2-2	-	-	CAIWTLPTGELFF	TGTGCCATCTGGACACTCCCGACCGGGGAGCTGTTTTTT
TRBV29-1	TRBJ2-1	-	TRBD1	CSITTGTGRSYNEQFF	TGCAGCATCACTACAGGGACAGGGAGGTCCTACAATGAGCAGTTCTTC
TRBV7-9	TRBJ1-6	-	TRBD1	CASSFSQGNSPLHF	TGTGCCAGCAGCTTTTCACAGGGGAATTCACCCCTCCACTTT
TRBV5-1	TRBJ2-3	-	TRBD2	CASSSLAGGTDTQYF	TGCGCCAGCAGCTCCCTAGCGGGAGGCACAGATACGCAGTATTTT
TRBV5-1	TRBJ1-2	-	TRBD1	CASSIGTGEVGYTF	TGCGCCAGCAGCATCGGGACAGGGGAGGTTGGCTACACCTTC
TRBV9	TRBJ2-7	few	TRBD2	CASSVGASGGAYEQYF	TGTGCCAGCAGCGTTGGGGCTAGCGGGGGGGCTTACGAGCAGTACTTC
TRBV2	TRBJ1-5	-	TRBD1	CASSGTDRVGSNQPQHF	TGTGCCAGCAGTGGAACGGACAGGGTCGGTAGCAATCAGCCCCAGCATTTT
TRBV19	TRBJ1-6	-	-	CASSPEQVTLNSPLHF	TGTGCCAGTAGCCCAGAACAGGTCACCCTAAATTCACCCCTCCACTTT
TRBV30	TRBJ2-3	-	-	CAWSRDSSGTDTQYF	TGTGCCTGGAGTCGGGACTCCTCAGGTACAGATACGCAGTATTTT
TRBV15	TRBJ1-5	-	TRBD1	CATSSTTGMVSGQPQHF	TGTGCCACCAGCAGTACGACAGGGATGGTATCGGGTCAGCCCCAGCATTTT
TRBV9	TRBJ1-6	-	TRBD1	CASSGNRGPYNSPLHF	TGTGCCAGCAGCGGAAACAGGGGGCCCTATAATTCACCCCTCCACTTT
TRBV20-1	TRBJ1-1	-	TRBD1	CSARWGQVAFF	TGCAGTGCTAGATGGGGACAGGTAGCTTTCTTT
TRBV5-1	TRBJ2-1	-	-	CATRPTSYNEQFF	TGCGCCACCCGCCCTACCTCATACAATGAGCAGTTCTTC
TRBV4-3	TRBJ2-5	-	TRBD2	CASSQEAEAGTRRETQYF	TGCGCCAGCAGCCAAGAAGCAGAAGCCGGGACTAGAAGGGAGACCCAGTACTTC
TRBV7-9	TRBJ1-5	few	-	CASSPGDLSFQPQHF	TGTGCCAGCAGCCCAGGGGACCTCTCTTTTCAGCCCCAGCATTTT
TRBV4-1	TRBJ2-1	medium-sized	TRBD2	CASSQEGSSGGSNEQFF	TGCGCCAGCAGTCAAGAGGGCAGCAGCGGGGGAAGTAATGAGCAGTTCTTC
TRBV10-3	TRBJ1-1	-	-	CAISESRHRMNTEAFF	TGTGCCATCAGTGAGTCTCGACATAGAATGAACACTGAAGCTTTCTTT
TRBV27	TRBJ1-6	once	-	CASRMGGSSSPLHF	TGTGCCAGCAGAATGGGGGGGTCGAGTTCACCCCTCCACTTT
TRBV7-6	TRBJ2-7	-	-	CASSLGSGVGAYEQYF	TGTGCCAGCAGCTTAGGGTCAGGGGTTGGGGCCTACGAGCAGTACTTC
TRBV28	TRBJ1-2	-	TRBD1	CASSLSTGGRRYTF	TGTGCCAGCAGTTTATCTACAGGGGGTAGGCGCTACACCTTC
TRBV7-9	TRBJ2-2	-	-	CASSLGTGFAGELFF	TGTGCCAGCAGCTTAGGGACGGGGTTCGCCGGGGAGCTGTTTTTT
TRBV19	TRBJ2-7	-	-	CASSPSYEQYF	TGTGCCAGTAGTCCTTCCTACGAGCAGTACTTC
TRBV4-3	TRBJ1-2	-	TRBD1	CASSQETGAGYTF	TGCGCCAGCAGCCAAGAAACAGGGGCCGGCTACACCTTC
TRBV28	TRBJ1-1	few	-	CASSRGRVVNTEAFF	TGTGCCAGCAGTCGAGGCAGGGTTGTGAACACTGAAGCTTTCTTT
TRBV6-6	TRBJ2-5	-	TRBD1	CASSWMGQGETQYF	TGTGCCAGCAGTTGGATGGGACAGGGTGAGACCCAGTACTTC
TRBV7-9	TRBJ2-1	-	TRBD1	CASSPTRQGESFF	TGTGCCAGCAGTCCAACCAGACAGGGTGAATCGTTCTTC
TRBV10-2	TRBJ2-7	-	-	CASSELAGLEQYF	TGCGCCAGCAGTGAGTTGGCAGGGTTAGAGCAGTACTTC
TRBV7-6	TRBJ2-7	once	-	CASSQFSGDGSYEQYF	TGTGCCAGCAGCCAGTTCTCAGGGGATGGATCCTACGAGCAGTACTTC
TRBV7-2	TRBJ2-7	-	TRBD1	CASSPGTGTYEQYF	TGTGCCAGCAGCCCCGGGACAGGGACCTACGAGCAGTACTTC
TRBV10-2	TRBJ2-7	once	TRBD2	CASSPGTSGGAYEQYF	TGCGCCAGCAGCCCTGGAACTAGCGGGGGAGCCTACGAGCAGTACTTC
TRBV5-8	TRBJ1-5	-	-	CASSFPGLNNQPQHF	TGTGCCAGCAGCTTTCCGGGACTTAACAATCAGCCCCAGCATTTT
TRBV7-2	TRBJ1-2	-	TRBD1	CASSYTDRGYGYTF	TGTGCCAGCAGCTACACAGACAGGGGTTATGGCTACACCTTC
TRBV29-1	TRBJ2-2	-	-	CSVTHETVLTGELFF	TGCAGCGTTACCCACGAGACAGTTCTAACCGGGGAGCTGTTTTTT
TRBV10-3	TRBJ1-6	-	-	CAISERQGNSPLHF	TGTGCCATCAGTGAGAGGCAGGGAAATTCACCCCTCCACTTT
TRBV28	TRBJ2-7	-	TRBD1	CASTLGGQGTTYEQYF	TGTGCCAGCACTCTAGGGGGACAGGGGACCACCTACGAGCAGTACTTC
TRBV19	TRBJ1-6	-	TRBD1	CASSIGRGTGSPLHF	TGTGCCAGTAGTATCGGCAGGGGGACCGGTTCACCCCTCCACTTT
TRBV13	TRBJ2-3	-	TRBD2	CASSLGRGLAGGYTQYF	TGTGCCAGCAGCTTAGGGCGGGGACTAGCGGGGGGATATACGCAGTATTTT
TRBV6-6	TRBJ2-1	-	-	CASSSQNEQFF	TGTGCCAGCAGTTCTCAGAATGAGCAGTTCTTC
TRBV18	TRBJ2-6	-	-	CASSLRDSGSGANVLTF	TGTGCCAGCTCACTGCGGGACAGCGGCTCTGGGGCCAACGTCCTGACTTTC